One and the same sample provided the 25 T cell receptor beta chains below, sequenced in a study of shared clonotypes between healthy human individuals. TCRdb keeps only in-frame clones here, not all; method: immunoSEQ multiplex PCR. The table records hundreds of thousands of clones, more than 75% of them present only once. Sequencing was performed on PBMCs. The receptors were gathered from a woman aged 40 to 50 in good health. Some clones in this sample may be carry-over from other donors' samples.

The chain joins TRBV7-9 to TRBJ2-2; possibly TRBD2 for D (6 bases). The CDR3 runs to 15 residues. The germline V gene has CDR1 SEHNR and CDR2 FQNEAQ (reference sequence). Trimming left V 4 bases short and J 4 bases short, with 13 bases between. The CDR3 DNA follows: TGTGCCAGCAGCTGGTCGGGAGTATCCACCGGGGAGCTGTTTTTT. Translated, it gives CASSWSGVSTGELFF.

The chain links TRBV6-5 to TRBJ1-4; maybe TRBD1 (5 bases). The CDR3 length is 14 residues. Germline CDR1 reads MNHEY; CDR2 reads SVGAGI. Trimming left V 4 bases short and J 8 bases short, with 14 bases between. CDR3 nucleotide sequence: TGTGCCAGCAGTTGGAGCGGGACGGAGGAAAAACTGTTTTTT. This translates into CASSWSGTEEKLFF.

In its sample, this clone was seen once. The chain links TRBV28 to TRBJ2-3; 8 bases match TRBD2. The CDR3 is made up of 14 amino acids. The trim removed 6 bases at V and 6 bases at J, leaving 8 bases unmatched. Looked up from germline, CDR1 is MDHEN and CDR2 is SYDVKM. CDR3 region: CASSLSGTGDTQYF. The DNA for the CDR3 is TGTGCCAGCAGCCTTAGCGGGACGGGGGATACGCAGTATTTT. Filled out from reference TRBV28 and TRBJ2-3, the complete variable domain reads DVKVTQSSRYLVKRTGEKVFLECVQDMDHENMFWYRQDPGLGLRLIYFSYDVKMKEKGDIPEGYSVSREKKERFSLILESASTNQTSMYLCASSLSGTGDTQYFGPGTRLTVL.

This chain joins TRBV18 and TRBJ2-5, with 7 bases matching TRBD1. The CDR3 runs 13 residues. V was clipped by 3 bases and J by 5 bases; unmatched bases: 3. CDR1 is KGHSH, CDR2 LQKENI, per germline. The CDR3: CASSPDRDETQYF. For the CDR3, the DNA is TGTGCCAGCTCACCTGACAGGGATGAGACCCAGTACTTC.

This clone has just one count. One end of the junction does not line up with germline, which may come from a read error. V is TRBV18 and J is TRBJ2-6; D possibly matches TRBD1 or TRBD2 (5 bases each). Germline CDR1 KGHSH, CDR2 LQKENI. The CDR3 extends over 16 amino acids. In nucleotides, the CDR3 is TGTGCCAGCTCGTCCGGACTTTTCTCTGGGGCCAACGTCCCGACTTTC. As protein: CASSSGLFSGANVPTF.

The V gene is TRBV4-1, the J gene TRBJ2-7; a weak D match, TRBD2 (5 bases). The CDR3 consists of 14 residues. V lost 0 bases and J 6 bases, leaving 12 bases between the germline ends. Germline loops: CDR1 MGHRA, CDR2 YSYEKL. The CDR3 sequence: CASSQDMRAGEQYF. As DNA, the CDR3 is TGCGCCAGCAGCCAAGATATGAGGGCTGGCGAGCAGTACTTC.

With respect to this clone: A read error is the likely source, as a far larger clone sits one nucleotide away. In DNA, the CDR3 is TGTGCCTGGAGTAGTTCCAGGGTTAGGCCGAACACTGAAGCTTTCTTT. Encoded protein: CAWSSSRVRPNTEAFF. The V gene is TRBV30, the J gene TRBJ1-1, with TRBD1 as a possible D gene (5 bases). Germline CDR1 is GTSNPN and CDR2 is SVGIG (reference sequence). The CDR3 totals 16 residues. With 2 bases removed from V and 1 base from J, the gap between germline ends came to 17 bases.

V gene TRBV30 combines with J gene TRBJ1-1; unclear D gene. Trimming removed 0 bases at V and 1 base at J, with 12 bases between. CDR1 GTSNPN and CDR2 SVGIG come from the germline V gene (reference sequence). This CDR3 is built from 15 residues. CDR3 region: CAWSVPHRGNTEAFF. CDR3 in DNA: TGTGCCTGGAGTGTCCCACATCGGGGGAACACTGAAGCTTTCTTT.

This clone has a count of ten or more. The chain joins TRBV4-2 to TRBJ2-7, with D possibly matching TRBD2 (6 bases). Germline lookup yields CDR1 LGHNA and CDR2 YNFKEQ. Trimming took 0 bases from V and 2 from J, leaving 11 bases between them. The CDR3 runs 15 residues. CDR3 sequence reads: CASSQDSGAAYEQYF. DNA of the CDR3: TGTGCCAGCAGCCAAGATAGCGGAGCGGCCTACGAGCAGTACTTC.

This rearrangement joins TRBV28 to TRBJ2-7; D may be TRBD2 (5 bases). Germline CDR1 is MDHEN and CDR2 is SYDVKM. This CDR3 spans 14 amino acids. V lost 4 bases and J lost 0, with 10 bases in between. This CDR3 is CASSSSGSSYEQYF. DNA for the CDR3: TGTGCCAGCAGTTCTAGTGGGAGCTCCTACGAGCAGTACTTC. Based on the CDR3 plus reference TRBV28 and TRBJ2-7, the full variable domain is DVKVTQSSRYLVKRTGEKVFLECVQDMDHENMFWYRQDPGLGLRLIYFSYDVKMKEKGDIPEGYSVSREKKERFSLILESASTNQTSMYLCASSSSGSSYEQYFGPGTRLTVT.

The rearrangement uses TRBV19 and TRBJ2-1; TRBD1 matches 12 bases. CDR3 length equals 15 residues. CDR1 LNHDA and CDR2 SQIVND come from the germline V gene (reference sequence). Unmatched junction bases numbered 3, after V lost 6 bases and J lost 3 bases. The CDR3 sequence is CASSRDRGLYNEQFF. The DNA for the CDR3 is TGTGCCAGTAGCCGGGACAGGGGGCTCTACAATGAGCAGTTCTTC.

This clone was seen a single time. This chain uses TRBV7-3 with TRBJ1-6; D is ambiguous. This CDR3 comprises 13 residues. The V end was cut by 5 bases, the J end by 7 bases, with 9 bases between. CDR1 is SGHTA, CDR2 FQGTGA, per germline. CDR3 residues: CASSPGGNSPLHF. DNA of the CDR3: TGTGCCAGCAGCCCCGGAGGGAATTCACCCCTCCACTTT.

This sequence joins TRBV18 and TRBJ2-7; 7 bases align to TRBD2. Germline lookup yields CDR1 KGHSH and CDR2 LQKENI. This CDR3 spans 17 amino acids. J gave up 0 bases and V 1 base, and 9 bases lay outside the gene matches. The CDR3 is CASSPLAGSVSSYEQYF. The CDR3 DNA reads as TGTGCCAGCTCACCACTAGCGGGTAGTGTGAGCTCCTACGAGCAGTACTTC.

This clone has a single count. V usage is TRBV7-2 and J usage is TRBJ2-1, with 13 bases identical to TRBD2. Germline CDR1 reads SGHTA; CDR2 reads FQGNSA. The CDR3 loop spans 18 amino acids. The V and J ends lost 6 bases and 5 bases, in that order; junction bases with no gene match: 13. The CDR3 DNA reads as TGTGCCAGCAGACTGGCGACTAGCGGGGGGATTCTCCACAATGAGCAGTTCTTC. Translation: CASRLATSGGILHNEQFF.

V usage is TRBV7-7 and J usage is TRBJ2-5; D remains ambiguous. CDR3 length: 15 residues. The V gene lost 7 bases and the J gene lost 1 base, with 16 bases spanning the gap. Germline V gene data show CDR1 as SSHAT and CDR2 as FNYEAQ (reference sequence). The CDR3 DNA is TGTGCCAGCACCCCCGGTCGCGGTCCCCAAGAGACCCAGTACTTC. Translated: CASTPGRGPQETQYF.

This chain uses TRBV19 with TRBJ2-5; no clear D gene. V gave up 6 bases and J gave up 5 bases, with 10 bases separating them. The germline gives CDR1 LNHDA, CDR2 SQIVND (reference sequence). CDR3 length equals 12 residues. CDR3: CASSSPLETQYF. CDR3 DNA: TGTGCCAGTAGCTCCCCTTTGGAGACCCAGTACTTC.

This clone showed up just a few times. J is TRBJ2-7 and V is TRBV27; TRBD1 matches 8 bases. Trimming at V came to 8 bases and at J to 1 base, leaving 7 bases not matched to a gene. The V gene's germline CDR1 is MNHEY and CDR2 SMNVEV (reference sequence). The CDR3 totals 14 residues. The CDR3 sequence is CASSSGGSSYEQYF. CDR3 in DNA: TGTGCCAGCTCTTCAGGGGGCTCATCCTACGAGCAGTACTTC.

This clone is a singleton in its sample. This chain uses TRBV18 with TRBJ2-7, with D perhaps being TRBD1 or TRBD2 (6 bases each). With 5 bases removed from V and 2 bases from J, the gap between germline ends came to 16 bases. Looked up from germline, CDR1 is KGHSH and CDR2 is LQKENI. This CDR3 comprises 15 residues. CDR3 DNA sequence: TGTGCCAGCTCAGTCCTAGGGGGAGGAACCTACGAGCAGTACTTC. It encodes CASSVLGGGTYEQYF.

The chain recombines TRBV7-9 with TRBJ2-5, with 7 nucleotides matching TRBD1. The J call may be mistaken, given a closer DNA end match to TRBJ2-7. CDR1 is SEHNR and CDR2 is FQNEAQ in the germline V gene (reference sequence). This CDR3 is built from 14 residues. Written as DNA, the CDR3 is TGTGCCAGCAGCTCAGGACAGGCCTCCTACGAGCAGTACTTC. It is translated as CASSSGQASYEQYF.

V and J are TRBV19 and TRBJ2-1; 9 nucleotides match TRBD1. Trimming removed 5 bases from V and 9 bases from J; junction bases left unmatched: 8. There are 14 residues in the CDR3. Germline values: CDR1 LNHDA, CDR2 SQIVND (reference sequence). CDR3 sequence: CASSPRQGEFEQFF. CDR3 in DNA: TGTGCCAGTAGTCCCCGACAGGGGGAATTTGAGCAGTTCTTC.

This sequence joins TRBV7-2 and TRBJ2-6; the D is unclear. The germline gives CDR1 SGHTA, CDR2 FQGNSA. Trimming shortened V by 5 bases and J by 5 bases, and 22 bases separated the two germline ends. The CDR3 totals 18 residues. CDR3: CASSPGSRRQSRANVLTF. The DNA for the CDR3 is TGTGCCAGCAGCCCCGGGTCGAGACGACAAAGTCGGGCCAACGTCCTGACTTTC.

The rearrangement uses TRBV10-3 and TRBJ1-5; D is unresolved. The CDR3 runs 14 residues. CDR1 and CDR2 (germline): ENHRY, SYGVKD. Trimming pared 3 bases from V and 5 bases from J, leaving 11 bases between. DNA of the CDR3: TGTGCCATCAGTGAATTTCAGGTGGATCAGCCCCAGCATTTT. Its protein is CAISEFQVDQPQHF.

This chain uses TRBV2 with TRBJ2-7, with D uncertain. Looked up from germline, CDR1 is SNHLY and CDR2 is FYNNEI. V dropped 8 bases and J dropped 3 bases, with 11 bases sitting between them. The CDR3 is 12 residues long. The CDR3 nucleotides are TGTGCCAGCTGGCGGTCTAACTACGAGCAGTACTTC. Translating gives CASWRSNYEQYF.

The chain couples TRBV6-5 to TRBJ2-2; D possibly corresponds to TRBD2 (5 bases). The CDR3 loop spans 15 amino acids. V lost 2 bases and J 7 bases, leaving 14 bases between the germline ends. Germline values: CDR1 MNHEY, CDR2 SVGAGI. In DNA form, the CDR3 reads TGTGCCAGCAGTTACCGGGTGCCCGGACTCGGGGAGCTGTTTTTT. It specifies CASSYRVPGLGELFF.

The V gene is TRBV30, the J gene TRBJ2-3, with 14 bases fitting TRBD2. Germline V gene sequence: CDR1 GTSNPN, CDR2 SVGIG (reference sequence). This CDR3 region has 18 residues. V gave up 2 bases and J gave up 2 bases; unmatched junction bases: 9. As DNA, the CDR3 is TGTGCCTGGAGTCTCGCGTGGACTAGCGGGAGGAACACAGATACGCAGTATTTT. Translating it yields CAWSLAWTSGRNTDTQYF.